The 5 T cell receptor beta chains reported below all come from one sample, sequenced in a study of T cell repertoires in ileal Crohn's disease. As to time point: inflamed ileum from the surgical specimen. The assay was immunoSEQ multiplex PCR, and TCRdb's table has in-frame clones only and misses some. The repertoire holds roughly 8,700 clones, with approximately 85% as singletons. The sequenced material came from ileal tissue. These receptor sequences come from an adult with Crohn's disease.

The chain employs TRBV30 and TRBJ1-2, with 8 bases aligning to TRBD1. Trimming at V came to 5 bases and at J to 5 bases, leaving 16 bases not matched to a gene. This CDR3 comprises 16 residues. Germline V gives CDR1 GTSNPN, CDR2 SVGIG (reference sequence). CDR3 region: CAWRLPGTGYTYGYTF. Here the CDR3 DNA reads TGTGCCTGGCGTTTGCCCGGGACAGGTTACACTTATGGCTACACCTTC.

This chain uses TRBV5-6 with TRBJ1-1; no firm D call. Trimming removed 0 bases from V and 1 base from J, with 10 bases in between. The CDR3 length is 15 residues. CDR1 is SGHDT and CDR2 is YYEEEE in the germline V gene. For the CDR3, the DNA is TGTGCCAGCAGCTTGGCCGACCGGGGGAACACTGAAGCTTTCTTT. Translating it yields CASSLADRGNTEAFF. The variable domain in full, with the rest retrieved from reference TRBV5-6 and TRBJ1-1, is DAGVTQSPTHLIKTRGQQVTLRCSPKSGHDTVSWYQQALGQGPQFIFQYYEEEERQRGNFPDRFSGHQFPNYSSELNVNALLLGDSALYLCASSLADRGNTEAFFGQGTRLTVV.

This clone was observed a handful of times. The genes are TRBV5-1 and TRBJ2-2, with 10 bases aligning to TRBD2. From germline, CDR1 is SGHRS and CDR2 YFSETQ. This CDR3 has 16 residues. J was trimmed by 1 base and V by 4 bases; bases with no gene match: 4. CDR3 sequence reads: CASSITSGMNTGELFF. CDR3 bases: TGCGCCAGCAGCATTACTAGCGGGATGAACACCGGGGAGCTGTTTTTT.

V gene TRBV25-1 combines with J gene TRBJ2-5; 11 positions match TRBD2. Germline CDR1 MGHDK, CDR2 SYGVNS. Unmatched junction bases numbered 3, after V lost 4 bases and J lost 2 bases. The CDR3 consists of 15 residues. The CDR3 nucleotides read TGTGCCAGCAGTGTCCCTAGCGGGGGGCAAGAGACCCAGTACTTC. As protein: CASSVPSGGQETQYF. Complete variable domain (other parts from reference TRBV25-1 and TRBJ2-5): EADIYQTPRYLVIGTGKKITLECSQTMGHDKMYWYQQDPGMELHLIHYSYGVNSTEKGDLSSESTVSRIRTEHFPLTLESARPSHTSQYLCASSVPSGGQETQYFGPGTRLLVL.

CDR3 nucleotides: TGTGCCAGAAGCTATCAACAGGGGAGGAGGAACACTGAAGCTTTCTTT. It yields the protein CARSYQQGRRNTEAFF. The chain uses TRBV5-3 and TRBJ1-1, with 7 positions matching TRBD1. TRBV5-3 is placed among ORFs of uncertain function. Losses at the gene ends were 3 bases for V and 1 base for J; bases not matched to a gene: 9. The CDR3 length is 16 residues.